This TCR beta chain was observed in a study of CD4 T cells in relation to SARS-CoV-2 and coronaviruses. Broader study findings: According to naive versus memory sequencing, detected responses are memory recall, not newly primed.

Comments on this clone: Antigen unknown.

Deep TCR-beta sequencing used DNA from uncultured naive and memory CD4+ T cells. This table comes from immunoSEQ multiplex PCR, and its TCRdb copy is limited to in-frame clones, with some not included. The sample comprises tens of thousands of clones, 92% of which are singletons, and roughly 0.4% rests with the top ten. Sample: naive CD4+ T cells from PBMCs. Regarding subset: naive CD4+ T cells isolated by negative enrichment. The clonotype originates from an adult with COVID-19.

In nucleotides, the CDR3 is TGTGCCAGCTCACTACAGGGGTACAATGAGCAGTTCTTC. Translating it yields CASSLQGYNEQFF. The J gene is TRBJ2-1, the V gene TRBV18; the match to TRBD1 covers 7 bases. Germline V gene data show CDR1 as KGHSH and CDR2 as LQKENI. The CDR3 has 13 amino acids. J lost 4 bases, V lost 4 bases, and 1 base had no gene match.